This T cell receptor (beta chain) was obtained from a study of cytomegalovirus exposure and HLA in healthy donors. Study-level results: Altogether, 164 TCR beta chains were recorded as cytomegalovirus-associated. Presence/absence analysis assumed near-uniform sequencing depth across donors.

60 Vbeta and 13 Jbeta primers were used in PCR. Here immunoSEQ multiplex PCR was the method, and the copy in TCRdb shows in-frame clones only, minus some. The sample lists around 63,000 clones, around four fifths seen once, with 2.5% to 3.5% in the top ten. Germline V gene data show CDR1 as SGHTA and CDR2 as FQGNSA. This CDR3 spans 14 amino acids. V lost 5 bases to trimming and J lost 2 bases, with 12 bases between them. To note about this clone: Antigen: not known.

The receptor was isolated from a woman aged 25 to 39 in good health and CMV-seronegative. The sequencing sample was made of PBMCs. This chain links TRBV7-2 with TRBJ2-5; no firm D call. CDR3 sequence (DNA): TGTGCCAGCAGCCCCCGAGGCAGACAAGAGACCCAGTACTTC. The encoded protein is CASSPRGRQETQYF.